The source of this TCR beta chain is a study of T-cell reconstitution after alpha-beta-depleted transplantation in children (dated by TCRdb to 2016 to 2017). Turning to the overall study: T-cell immune reconstitution after TCRalphabeta/CD19-depleted allogeneic hematopoietic cell transplantation in children was quantitatively tracked in the study by means of TCR repertoire profiling. Summary of the overall study and its limitations: The frequencies of hyperexpanded clones fell over the following months, and after one year, T-cell counts and TCRbeta diversity were mostly attributed to newly produced T cells. The high TCRbeta diversity at day 60 in some patients was ascribed to recipient T cells and intrathymic progenitors that had survived conditioning. The apparently early alphabetaT-cell count recovery about two months after transplant was reportedly dependent on only several hundred rapidly expanded clones derived from non-depleted graft cells.

The library was made by PCR. For sequencing, an Illumina HiSeq 2500 was employed. TCR library preparation used molecular barcoding, with unique molecular identifiers applied to normalize quantification of the TCRbeta repertoire. Starting from the raw public reads, TCRdb applied fastp trimming at Q25, assembled clones with MiXCR and retained in-frame beta chains. When rows share a CDR3 protein, they turn into one entry using the most common DNA and genes. The sample table lists roughly 570,000 distinct CDR3 sequences, 25% to 30% of them with a count of one. The top ten constitute about a third of the sample. This specimen's treatment or condition label, interpreted: allogeneic hematopoietic cell transplantation with graft depleted of TCRalphabeta T cells and CD19 B cells. TCRalphabeta/CD19-depleted allogeneic hematopoietic cell grafts were given to the transplant recipients, all of whom were children.

Cut back by 1 base and 7 bases, the V and J ends lie 16 bases apart. The germline V gene (reference sequence) provides CDR1 DFQATT and CDR2 SNEGSKA. From the cysteine through the phenylalanine, the CDR3 covers 14 amino acids. Just CDR3 DNA is preserved here, 42 bases in frame from base 1. On this clonotype: It has no known antigen specificity. No base quality values were provided; no much bigger clone lies one nucleotide off.

The V and J genes are TRBV20-1 and TRBJ2-5; the D region may be TRBD1 or TRBD2, each matching 5 bases equally. This sequence was found in a boy under two years old with Wiskott-Aldrich syndrome, due to receive a stem cell transplant. The sequencing here drew on PBMCs, taken before TCRalphabeta/CD19-depleted stem cell transplant. The bases read TGCAGTGCTAGAGGGGACGTTCCGTCCTTGACCCAGTACTTC. It is translated as CSARGDVPSLTQYF.